This paragraph reports one TCR beta chain. This clonotype was observed many times. Its antigen remains unidentified. Base qualities are not provided; no much larger clone lies one nucleotide away. The sample originates from a study of human T cells and chemical hapten exposure (dated by TCRdb to about 2021). As for the study more broadly: The libraries were sequenced as a pool, and the TCR yield per sample differed mostly because of small variations in library volumes within the pool. This study followed changes in the peripheral blood TCR repertoire in vivo during primary and secondary sensitization of alopecia patients to the hapten diphenylcyclopropenone (DPC). Both TCR alpha and TCR beta chains were sequenced from each blood RNA sample. Overall results and qualifications from the work: After repeated subsampling, the strength of the expansion versus patch-test correlation and the threshold at which it became significant changed. DPC sensitization did not change the number of TCRs with a frequency above 1 in 1000, and there was no evidence of changes in global repertoire structure.

From cysteine to phenylalanine, the CDR3 is 15 amino acids long. Only the CDR3 region is kept as DNA, spanning 45 bases read in frame from base 1. V and J lose 0 bases and 2 bases, and a span of 11 bases separates them. The germline V gene specifies SGDLS as CDR1 and YYNGEE as CDR2. The sample's time point label, decoded: healthy volunteer bleed at 6 weeks. Unfractionated whole blood was collected in Tempus Blood RNA tubes, and total RNA was extracted from that blood. About five healthy volunteers acted as controls for TCR sequencing and had blood drawn at day 0, 2 weeks and 6 weeks. Libraries came from RACE. The instrument was a NextSeq 500. Library preparation attached unique molecular identifiers to individual cDNA molecules for quantitative, reproducible TCR counting. Turning to the authors' computational methods: A median of roughly 99,000 TCRs per sample was observed, with a range of 23,224 to 690,600. The Decombinator software suite was used to annotate the V, J and CDR3 of the TCR reads. Every sample was subsampled to the same number of TCRs (28,000) for the PS versus PT1 abundance plots. Expanded TCRs were defined as absent before sensitization and observed at least eight times at the 2-week time point. TCRdb redid the processing of the public reads, applying fastp at Q25 and MiXCR, and retained in-frame beta chains. Identical CDR3 protein sequences are pooled into one entry, listed with their most common genes and DNA. What appears here as the V and J calls and clone size reflects TCRdb's work, not the paper's. This sample gives around 70,000 distinct CDR3 sequences in total; roughly 6.6% of them show up just once. The ten largest clones take up around 3.4% of the sample.

The clonotype comes from a female donor in good health. Some clones in this sample may be carry-over from other donors' samples. In this chain, TRBV9 is recombined with TRBJ1-2; TRBD1 is possibly the D segment (5 matching bases). The sequenced sample was whole blood. The CDR3 protein is CASSVEPDSNYGYTF. Here is the DNA: TGTGCCAGCAGCGTAGAGCCAGACAGCAACTATGGCTACACCTTC.